Listed here is a single TCR beta chain. The antigen it recognizes is unknown. The sample holds no much larger clone one base away, and base qualities are not on file. Enrolling through a virtual design, the prospective study's participants ranged in age from roughly 18 to 95 years and lived across roughly 23 United States geographic areas. To assign participants to cohorts, the prospective study relied on clinical history that participants themselves reported in a screening survey and a study questionnaire. Recovered participants in ImmuneRACE Cohort 3 were defined by two consecutive negative NP/OP PCR tests, clearance by a healthcare professional, or resolution of symptoms. In the prospective study, whole blood, serum and a nasopharyngeal or oropharyngeal swab were collected from each participant by mobile phlebotomists. Over a roughly two-month period, participants in the prospective study had the option of providing additional blood draws and questionnaires. Prospective study blood samples were shipped either frozen or at room temperature before DNA extraction.

The sample originates from a study of blood T cell repertoires in COVID-19 (dated by TCRdb to about 2020). At the level of the whole study: The collaborator samples originated in the United States, Italy and Spain and spanned the acute and convalescent phases of COVID-19. The prospective study material was composed of cDNA or gDNA derived from T cells, B-cell-depleted T cells, or PBMCs. The dataset comprised deeply sampled blood TCRbeta repertoires from subjects exposed to, actively infected with, or recovered from COVID-19. The repertoires were made available in a free public database intended to serve as a resource for research on the immune response to SARS-CoV-2. Samples were obtained from the ongoing ImmuneRACE study (first 160 participants) and from 950 to 1,500 subjects provided by 6 global collaborators. Sample metadata almost always included a de-identified subject ID, COVID-19 status, age in years and sex. Where available, HLA class I and class II types were obtained from metadata supplied by the sample provider rather than from assay-based typing.

TCRbeta CDR3 regions were amplified from genomic DNA by means of the immunoSEQ Assay, a bias-controlled multiplex PCR. As for how the authors treated the data: Within the assay, amplification of reference gene primers was used to estimate how many nucleated cells each sample contained. Sequence reads were collapsed and filtered to measure the absolute abundance of every unique TCRbeta CDR3 rearrangement. For each sample, productive Simpson clonality was calculated as the square root of Simpson's diversity index over productive rearrangements. Drawn from immuneACCESS, this table holds only the in-frame rearrangements with V and J called that TCRdb kept. Clones are partly lost; checked studies trace under half to an unresolved V gene and leave the rest unexplained. The V and J calls and the clone size are those of that table, but D and trimming were determined from the DNA. The sample table shows around 190,000 clones, and roughly 85% are seen once. The top ten constitute roughly 9% of the sample.

General findings and caveats noted by the study authors: The quantity of clinical and demographic metadata differed by source and by participant and was supplied without curation.

Per the germline V gene, SQVTM is the CDR1 and ANQGSEA is the CDR2. The CDR3 measures 14 amino acids from cysteine to phenylalanine. The read is trimmed to its CDR3 DNA, 42 bases read in frame from base 1. The junction carries 13 bases between V and J, which are trimmed by 4 bases and 1 base respectively. This clonotype was sampled from a woman between 18 and 29 years old who had recovered from COVID-19. Sequenced sample: PBMCs or T cells enriched from blood (not recorded which). The chain joins TRBV29-1 to TRBJ1-1, with TRBD1 perhaps the D gene, on 6 matching bases. The DNA sequence is as follows: TGCAGCGTTGGGCCGGACAGATCGAACACTGAAGCTTTCTTT. Its translation reads: CSVGPDRSNTEAFF.